Below are 29 T cell receptor beta chains sequenced from a single sample in a study of T cells in Graves' hyperthyroidism and ophthalmopathy (dated 2019 in TCRdb). The library was prepared using multiplex PCR. TCRdb records Illumina HiSeq 2000 as the sequencer. The TCR beta CDR3 regions were amplified from RNA transcripts. A first-round RT-PCR of the TCR CDR3 used the HTBI primer set with the Qiagen OneStep RT-PCR kit. Clones were called with MiXCR by TCRdb after fastp trimmed the public reads at Q25, and only in-frame beta chains were retained. Rows with one shared CDR3 protein collapse into an entry with the most common genes and DNA. This sample comprises a few hundred thousand distinct CDR3 sequences, around 14% of them detected only once. The top ten clonotypes cover around 17% of the sample. The sample taken for sequencing was blood. The origin of the receptors is a woman aged 18 to 35 with Graves' hyperthyroidism.

This clonotype was seen many times. The V gene is TRBV11-2, the J gene TRBJ2-1; 9 bases match TRBD1. Germline CDR1 and CDR2: SGHAT and FQNNGV. With 6 bases clipped from V and 3 bases from J, the junction kept 24 bases outside the gene matches. The CDR3 runs to 21 residues. Here the CDR3 reads CASRYRSPPPGTGIYYNEQFF. DNA of the CDR3: TGTGCCAGCAGATACAGATCGCCCCCCCCCGGGACAGGGATTTACTACAATGAGCAGTTCTTC.

In its sample, this clonotype was seen many times. The chain has TRBV9 and TRBJ2-3, with D perhaps matching TRBD1 (5 bases). The CDR3 is made up of 14 amino acids. The V end lost 6 bases, the J end lost 0 bases, and 11 bases lay between the germline ends. CDR1 is SGDLS and CDR2 is YYNGEE in the germline V gene. The CDR3 DNA reads TGTGCCAGCAATAGACAGACTAGCACAGATACGCAGTATTTT. Amino acids: CASNRQTSTDTQYF.

This clonotype was found many times. The V call is TRBV12-3 or TRBV12-4, the J call TRBJ1-5; 10 positions match TRBD1. V was clipped by 4 bases and J by 7 bases; unmatched bases: 4. The CDR3 is 14 amino acids. The CDR3 loop is CASSSGTGVQPQHF. The CDR3 nucleotides are TGTGCCAGCAGTTCCGGGACAGGGGTCCAGCCCCAGCATTTT.

Many counts were recorded for this clonotype. One junction end does not reproduce the germline sequence, and a read error may be involved. The chain couples TRBV3-1 to TRBJ2-1, with 12 positions matching TRBD2. Germline CDR1 reads LGHDT; CDR2 reads YNNKEL (reference sequence). The CDR3 has 16 residues. For the CDR3, the DNA is TGTGCCAGCGGCCAAGGTGGGACTAGCGGGTACAATGAGCAGTTCTTC. It yields the protein CASGQGGTSGYNEQFF.

This clonotype was counted a few times. V usage is TRBV28 and J usage is TRBJ2-4, with D perhaps being TRBD1 or TRBD2 (5 bases each). The CDR3 contains 17 residues. Germline CDR1 MDHEN, CDR2 SYDVKM. Deletions cut 2 bases from V and 0 bases from J, with 14 bases between. The CDR3 bases are TGTGCCAGCAGTTTACGGGGACCACAACTAGCCAAAAACATTCAGTACTTC. Residues: CASSLRGPQLAKNIQYF. The variable domain in full, with the rest retrieved from reference TRBV28 and TRBJ2-4, is DVKVTQSSRYLVKRTGEKVFLECVQDMDHENMFWYRQDPGLGLRLIYFSYDVKMKEKGDIPEGYSVSREKKERFSLILESASTNQTSMYLCASSLRGPQLAKNIQYFGAGTRLSVL.

This clonotype showed up many times. The J gene is TRBJ2-7, the V gene TRBV4-1; tentatively, D is TRBD1 or TRBD2 (5 bases each). Between the trimmed V and J ends, which lost 1 base and 1 base, there was a span of 8 bases. The germline V gene encodes CDR1 MGHRA and CDR2 YSYEKL. The CDR3 totals 14 residues. The CDR3 reads CASSQGDGSYEQYF. Here the CDR3 DNA reads TGCGCCAGCAGCCAAGGGGACGGGTCCTACGAGCAGTACTTC.

Ten or more counts support this clonotype. The rearrangement links TRBV18 to TRBJ1-3; D ambiguous. V was cut by 4 bases and J by 1 base, with 11 bases left in between. Per the germline V gene, CDR1 is KGHSH and CDR2 is LQKENI. This CDR3 contains 15 residues. The CDR3 sequence: CASSHRWGSGNTIYF. Here the CDR3 DNA reads TGTGCCAGCTCACACCGGTGGGGATCTGGAAACACCATATATTTT.

The sample holds a few counts of this clonotype. A much larger clone differs by one base, so this may be a read error. This chain joins TRBV7-8 and TRBJ2-1; 7 bases map to TRBD2. The CDR3 loop spans 16 amino acids. Germline V gene data show CDR1 as SGHVS and CDR2 as FQNEAQ. The CDR3 sequence is CANSLVEGGSVNEQFF. For the CDR3, the DNA is TGTGCCAACAGCTTAGTCGAGGGCGGGAGCGTCAATGAGCAGTTCTTC.

V gene TRBV20-1 combines with J gene TRBJ2-1, with 13 bases that match TRBD2. With V trimmed by 4 bases and J by 1 base, 4 bases remained unmatched. Looked up from germline, CDR1 is DFQATT and CDR2 is SNEGSKA (reference sequence). The CDR3 spans 16 residues. CDR3 region: CSAKGLAGDSYNEQFF. CDR3 nucleotide sequence: TGCAGTGCTAAAGGACTAGCGGGAGATTCCTACAATGAGCAGTTCTTC.

Only a few counts were recorded for this clonotype. The chain combines TRBV19 with TRBJ1-3; no clear D gene. V was pared by 4 bases and J by 0 bases, with 7 bases between. Germline V gives CDR1 LNHDA, CDR2 SQIVND (reference sequence). This CDR3 is built from 14 residues. Written as DNA, the CDR3 is TGTGCCAGTAGTAAAGGATCCTCTGGAAACACCATATATTTT. It specifies CASSKGSSGNTIYF.

This clonotype was counted between two and nine times. A junction boundary mismatches the germline segment, possibly from a read error. J is TRBJ2-2 and V is TRBV3-1; 11 nucleotides line up with TRBD1. The CDR3 runs 17 residues. CDR1 is LGHDT and CDR2 is YNNKEL in the germline V gene (reference sequence). The DNA for the CDR3 is TGTGCCAGCGGCCAGTCGGACAGGGGGCTCGTCACCGGGGAGCTGTTTTTT. As protein: CASGQSDRGLVTGELFF.

This clonotype was detected many times. The rearrangement links TRBV7-8 to TRBJ2-4; TRBD2 is a possible D gene (6 bases). Looked up from germline, CDR1 is SGHVS and CDR2 is FQNEAQ. Trimming cost V 2 bases and J 8 bases, with 13 bases left between them. The CDR3 spans 14 residues. Here the CDR3 reads CASSLYGRLDIQYF. In DNA, the CDR3 is TGTGCCAGCAGCTTATATGGGAGGTTGGACATTCAGTACTTC. Together with reference TRBV7-8 and TRBJ2-4, the CDR3 gives the full variable domain: GAGVSQSPRYKVAKRGQDVALRCDPISGHVSLFWYQQALGQGPEFLTYFQNEAQLDKSGLPSDRFFAERPEGSVSTLKIQRTQQEDSAVYLCASSLYGRLDIQYFGAGTRLSVL.

The rearrangement joins TRBV19 to TRBJ2-2, with TRBD2 identical over 7 bases. The ends lost 9 bases at V and 4 bases at J; junction bases unmatched: 8. From germline, CDR1 is LNHDA and CDR2 SQIVND (reference sequence). The CDR3 spans 14 residues. CDR3 nucleotide sequence: TGTGCCAGCACCGTCTTAGCGGGCACCGGGGAGCTGTTTTTT. This encodes CASTVLAGTGELFF.

The V and J genes are TRBV12-3 or TRBV12-4 and TRBJ1-4; D unresolved. The CDR3 runs 14 residues. V lost 4 bases and J 1 base, leaving 7 bases between the germline ends. Written as DNA, the CDR3 is TGTGCCAGCAGTTGGGCAAAAACTAATGAAAAACTGTTTTTT. It yields the protein CASSWAKTNEKLFF.

This clonotype has ten or more counts. The rearrangement uses TRBV6-4 and TRBJ1-2; TRBD1 is a possible D gene (5 bases). The germline V and J ends were trimmed by 2 bases and 4 bases, with 17 bases remaining between them. This CDR3 spans 16 amino acids. Germline-derived CDR1 and CDR2 are MRHNA and SNTAGT. CDR3 nucleotide sequence: TGTGCCAGCAGTGACCATCCAATGGGGCAGCTCTATGGCTACACCTTC. Translating it yields CASSDHPMGQLYGYTF.

This clonotype was seen many times. This chain joins TRBV6-1 and TRBJ1-3; the D is unclear. The CDR3 has 14 amino acids. Germline CDR1 reads MNHNS; CDR2 reads SASEGT. Trimming took off 6 bases at V and 0 bases at J, with 9 bases between the two ends. The chain's CDR3 is CASRTQVSGNTIYF. The CDR3 region has the DNA TGTGCCAGCAGAACCCAGGTCTCTGGAAACACCATATATTTT.

Remarks on this clonotype: A much larger clone is a single base away; this may be a read error. This chain's CDR3 is CGWSETSGPYEQYF. The CDR3 nucleotides are TGTGGCTGGAGTGAGACTAGCGGCCCCTACGAGCAGTACTTC. The V and J genes are TRBV30 and TRBJ2-7, with 9 bases lining up with TRBD2. The germline V gene encodes CDR1 GTSNPN and CDR2 SVGIG (reference sequence). The CDR3 is 14 residues long.

A note on this clonotype: Mismatch with germline at one junction end may stem from a read error. The chain combines TRBV7-3 with TRBJ2-7, with D tentatively TRBD1 (5 bases). Germline V gene lookup returns CDR1 SGHTA and CDR2 FQGTGA. This CDR3 has 14 amino acids. CDR3 region: CASSQIAGKYEQYF. CDR3 coding DNA: TGCGCCAGCAGCCAAATTGCAGGGAAATACGAGCAGTACTTC.

Ten or more counts support this clonotype. The chain employs TRBV6-1 and TRBJ2-7, with D possibly being TRBD1 (7 bases). CDR3 size: 15 residues. V lost 6 bases to trimming and J lost 1 base, with 16 bases between them. Germline loops: CDR1 MNHNS, CDR2 SASEGT. The CDR3 is CASRLDREVSYEQYV. The CDR3 DNA follows: TGTGCCAGCAGATTAGACAGGGAGGTTTCCTACGAGCAGTACGTC.

V gene TRBV5-4 combines with J gene TRBJ2-3; D unresolved. The CDR3 consists of 14 residues. The V end lost 2 bases, the J end lost 2 bases, and 9 bases lay between the germline ends. CDR1 and CDR2 from the germline V gene are SGHNT and YYREEE (reference sequence). The CDR3 reads CASSLKSLTDTQYF. The CDR3 region has the DNA TGTGCCAGCAGCTTAAAGTCCCTCACAGATACGCAGTATTTT.

This clonotype has a count of ten or more. V and J are TRBV24-1 and TRBJ2-3; 7 bases are a match to TRBD1. Germline V gene data show CDR1 as KGHDR and CDR2 as SFDVKD. The CDR3 is 15 residues long. V shed 4 bases and J 1 base; nucleotides not matched to a gene: 4. The CDR3 spells CATSESGTGTDTQYF. DNA for the CDR3: TGTGCCACCAGTGAATCCGGGACAGGCACAGATACGCAGTATTTT.

This chain joins TRBV2 and TRBJ1-1, with D possibly matching TRBD1 (5 bases). Between the trimmed V and J ends, which lost 4 bases and 3 bases, there was a span of 24 bases. Germline CDR1 and CDR2: SNHLY and FYNNEI. The CDR3 contains 18 residues. CDR3 sequence reads: CASSVPRGQGLKDTEAFF. Written as DNA, the CDR3 is TGTGCCAGCAGTGTACCTAGGGGCCAGGGACTGAAGGACACTGAAGCTTTCTTT.

This clonotype has only a few counts. The J gene is TRBJ2-1, the V gene TRBV6-1; either TRBD1 or TRBD2 may supply D (6 bases each). The CDR3 loop spans 15 amino acids. Deletions cut 5 bases from V and 5 bases from J, with 16 bases between. CDR1 is MNHNS and CDR2 is SASEGT in the germline V gene. The CDR3 DNA reads TGTGCCAGCAGTTATTCGGCCGGGGGCCACAATGAGCAGTTCTTC. Translation: CASSYSAGGHNEQFF.

The chain uses TRBV11-3 and TRBJ1-5; D uncertain. The CDR3 has 13 amino acids. CDR1 and CDR2 from the germline V gene are SGHNT and YENEEA. V was clipped by 5 bases and J by 3 bases, with 8 bases between them. The CDR3 is CASSPGDNQPQHF. For the CDR3, the DNA is TGTGCCAGCAGCCCCGGCGACAATCAGCCCCAGCATTTT. The full variable domain, in which reference TRBV11-3 and TRBJ1-5 provide the parts outside the CDR3, is EAGVVQSPRYKIIEKKQPVAFWCNPISGHNTLYWYLQNLGQGPELLIRYENEEAVDDSQLPKDRFSAERLKGVDSTLKIQPAELGDSAVYLCASSPGDNQPQHFGDGTRLSIL.

A note on this clonotype: This may stem from a read error, because a much larger clone lies one nucleotide away. V and J are TRBV7-8 and TRBJ1-1, with D tentatively TRBD1 (5 bases). Germline V gene sequence: CDR1 SGHVS, CDR2 FQNEAQ. This CDR3 is built from 12 residues. The CDR3 loop is CACSLASGEAFF. The CDR3 DNA reads as TGTGCCTGCAGCTTAGCCTCAGGGGAAGCTTTCTTT.

Points on this clonotype: A much larger clone differs by one base, so this may be a read error. The chain has TRBV5-1 and TRBJ2-7, with 8 bases fitting TRBD2. With V trimmed by 1 base and J by 2 bases, 11 bases remained unmatched. Looked up from germline, CDR1 is SGHRS and CDR2 is YFSETQ. CDR3 length equals 17 residues. The CDR3, as DNA: TGCGCCAGCAGCTTGCTTCTTAGCGGGACACGAACCTACGAGCAGTACTTC. This gives the protein CASSLLLSGTRTYEQYF. Variable domain in full (rest from reference TRBV5-1 and TRBJ2-7): KAGVTQTPRYLIKTRGQQVTLSCSPISGHRSVSWYQQTPGQGLQFLFEYFSETQRNKGNFPGRFSGRQFSNSRSEMNVSTLELGDSALYLCASSLLLSGTRTYEQYFGPGTRLTVT.

This clonotype was found a few times. The CDR3 loop reads CASSGGDLEAFF. DNA for the CDR3: TGTGCCAGCAGCGGAGGGGACCTTGAAGCTTTCTTT. The chain combines TRBV9 with TRBJ1-1; a weak D match, TRBD1 (5 bases). Germline CDR1 reads SGDLS; CDR2 reads YYNGEE. This CDR3 comprises 12 residues. V was cut by 3 bases and J by 7 bases, with 10 bases left in between. The full variable domain, rest sourced from reference TRBV9 and TRBJ1-1, is DSGVTQTPKHLITATGQRVTLRCSPRSGDLSVYWYQQSLDQGLQFLIQYYNGEERAKGNILERFSAQQFPDLHSELNLSSLELGDSALYFCASSGGDLEAFFGQGTRLTVV.

This clonotype was found a few times. The chain couples TRBV3-1 to TRBJ2-1; D is ambiguous. The length of the CDR3 is 13 residues. Germline-derived CDR1 and CDR2 are LGHDT and YNNKEL (reference sequence). The V gene lost 1 base and the J gene lost 6 bases, with 7 bases spanning the gap. The CDR3 DNA reads as TGTGCCAGCAGCCAAGCGAACGGCAATGAGCAGTTCTTC. As protein: CASSQANGNEQFF.

This clonotype was detected once. A single base separates this from a much larger clone, so it may be a read error. The rearrangement joins TRBV7-6 to TRBJ1-2, with 8 positions matching TRBD1. CDR3 size: 15 residues. Germline CDR1 SGHVS, CDR2 FNYEAQ. CDR3 sequence (DNA): TGTGCCAGCAGCCACCAGGGGGCTAACAACTATGGCCACACCTTC. Its translation: CASSHQGANNYGHTF.